These T cell receptor beta chains were read from a single sample in a study of blood T cell repertoires in COVID-19. TCRdb's copy holds only in-frame clones and misses some; the assay was immunoSEQ multiplex PCR. Here the sample spans 350,000 to 400,000 clones, roughly 90% being singletons. Sequenced material: peripheral blood. The receptors were gathered from a woman under 40 with COVID-19, enrolled during active disease. The CDR3 runs from the conserved cysteine through the conserved F or W. The D gene is left open where the match is weak. Some rows have no size entry. The others give once, few or many, or a class for an expanded clone.

V,size,J,D,CDR3,DNA
TRBV5-1,-,TRBJ2-5,TRBD1,CASSLTADRVGETQYF,TGCGCCAGCAGCTTGACGGCGGACAGGGTAGGAGAGACCCAGTACTTC
TRBV4-3,-,TRBJ1-6,TRBD1,CASRGQGFTNSPLHF,TGCGCCAGCAGAGGACAGGGATTTACCAATTCACCCCTCCACTTT
TRBV2,-,TRBJ2-3,TRBD2,CASKPSGRLWTDTQYF,TGTGCCAGCAAGCCTAGCGGGAGGCTTTGGACAGATACGCAGTATTTT
TRBV2,-,TRBJ2-3,TRBD2,CASRREGQGDTQYF,TGTGCCAGCAGGCGGGAGGGCCAGGGAGATACGCAGTATTTT
TRBV18,-,TRBJ2-5,TRBD2,CASSPKRGGPQETQYF,TGTGCCAGCTCACCGAAGCGGGGGGGGCCTCAAGAGACCCAGTACTTC
TRBV7-6,-,TRBJ2-1,-,CASSLNPVAEYNEQFF,TGTGCCAGCAGCTTAAACCCGGTAGCGGAATACAATGAGCAGTTCTTC
TRBV30,once,TRBJ1-1,TRBD1,CAWRTGTATEAFF,TGTGCCTGGAGGACTGGGACAGCGACTGAAGCTTTCTTT
TRBV2,-,TRBJ2-2,-,CASCPTLVSGGELFF,TGTGCCAGCTGTCCAACCCTCGTCTCGGGCGGGGAGCTGTTTTTT
TRBV28,-,TRBJ1-2,TRBD1,CASSSPSTGEHYTF,TGTGCCAGCAGTTCGCCTTCGACAGGGGAGCACTACACCTTC
TRBV10-3,-,TRBJ2-1,TRBD1,CATYRGSSYNEQFF,TGTGCCACGTACAGGGGGAGCTCCTACAATGAGCAGTTCTTC
TRBV4-3,-,TRBJ2-2,TRBD1,CASSPGQGWTGELFF,TGCGCCAGCAGCCCCGGACAGGGATGGACCGGGGAGCTGTTTTTT
TRBV25-1,-,TRBJ2-1,TRBD1,CASRHAGTDNNEQFF,TGTGCCAGCAGACACGCCGGGACAGATAACAATGAGCAGTTCTTC
TRBV4-3,once,TRBJ2-3,TRBD2,CASSQDPAGGSDTQYF,TGCGCCAGCAGCCAAGATCCAGCGGGAGGGTCAGATACGCAGTATTTT
TRBV27,-,TRBJ2-3,-,CASSFNGDGTDTQYF,TGTGCCAGCAGTTTTAATGGAGATGGCACAGATACGCAGTATTTT
TRBV7-9,-,TRBJ2-2,-,CASSHGSPNTGELFF,TGTGCCAGCAGCCATGGGAGTCCGAACACCGGGGAGCTGTTTTTT
TRBV20-1,-,TRBJ1-1,-,CSASIGVGNTEAFF,TGCAGTGCTAGTATCGGGGTAGGGAACACTGAAGCTTTCTTT
TRBV5-8,-,TRBJ1-2,-,CASTLGPNAGYTF,TGTGCCAGCACCCTGGGCCCAAACGCTGGCTACACCTTC
TRBV12-3/TRBV12-4,-,TRBJ1-2,-,CARGGLHYGYTF,TGTGCCAGAGGGGGTTTGCACTATGGCTACACCTTC
TRBV7-2,-,TRBJ2-4,TRBD2,CASRPTSGVLLAKNIQYF,TGTGCCAGCAGACCGACTAGCGGGGTACTCCTAGCCAAAAACATTCAGTACTTC
TRBV5-1,-,TRBJ2-2,TRBD1,CASSLGTGAGELFF,TGCGCCAGCAGCTTGGGGACAGGGGCCGGGGAGCTGTTTTTT
TRBV2,-,TRBJ1-1,-,CASSESPGSTEAFF,TGTGCCAGCAGTGAAAGTCCGGGGTCCACTGAAGCTTTCTTT
TRBV4-1,-,TRBJ1-1,TRBD1,CASSQDRTGTMNTEAFF,TGCGCCAGCAGCCAAGATAGGACAGGGACAATGAACACTGAAGCTTTCTTT
TRBV10-2,-,TRBJ1-5,TRBD1,CASSGTDNQPQHF,TGCGCCAGCAGCGGGACAGATAATCAGCCCCAGCATTTT
TRBV29-1,once,TRBJ2-2,-,CSVEVGVGSGELFF,TGCAGCGTTGAGGTGGGAGTCGGTTCCGGGGAGCTGTTTTTT
TRBV5-4,once,TRBJ1-2,-,CASSLGGGNYGYTF,TGTGCCAGCAGCTTAGGTGGGGGGAACTATGGCTACACCTTC
TRBV27,-,TRBJ1-5,-,CASRHRDRSQAQHF,TGTGCCAGCAGACACAGGGATCGCAGTCAGGCCCAGCATTTT
TRBV5-1,-,TRBJ2-2,-,CASSLAPGVTNTGELFF,TGCGCCAGCAGCTTGGCCCCAGGGGTTACGAACACCGGGGAGCTGTTTTTT
TRBV12-3/TRBV12-4,-,TRBJ1-2,TRBD1,CASSWTGEGYTF,TGTGCCAGCAGTTGGACAGGAGAAGGCTACACCTTC
TRBV2,once,TRBJ2-3,-,CASSEGPGADTQYF,TGTGCCAGCAGTGAGGGACCAGGGGCAGATACGCAGTATTTT
TRBV7-9,-,TRBJ2-7,TRBD1,CASSAPGQGFYEQYF,TGTGCCAGCAGCGCCCCGGGACAGGGTTTCTACGAGCAGTACTTC
TRBV7-9,-,TRBJ2-1,TRBD1,CASSLGQGKYNEQFF,TGTGCCAGCAGCTTAGGACAGGGGAAATACAATGAGCAGTTCTTC
TRBV15,-,TRBJ1-1,-,CATSRDREGGETEAFF,TGTGCCACCAGCAGAGATCGGGAAGGGGGGGAGACTGAAGCTTTCTTT
TRBV28,-,TRBJ1-5,TRBD1,CASSLTGNQPQHF,TGTGCCAGCAGTTTGACAGGGAATCAGCCCCAGCATTTT
TRBV6-5,-,TRBJ2-5,TRBD1,CASSYGTGSQETQYF,TGTGCCAGCAGTTACGGGACAGGCTCCCAAGAGACCCAGTACTTC
TRBV28,-,TRBJ1-6,TRBD1,CASRSSGDRFGF,TGTGCCAGCAGGAGCTCCGGGGACAGGTTTGGATTT
TRBV4-1,many,TRBJ1-1,-,CASRRGLSTEAFF,TGCGCCAGCAGGAGAGGGTTAAGCACTGAAGCTTTCTTT
TRBV19,once,TRBJ2-2,-,CASSIGREHTGELFF,TGTGCCAGTAGTATAGGCAGGGAACACACCGGGGAGCTGTTTTTT
TRBV4-3,-,TRBJ1-6,-,CASSQWLDTPPLHF,TGCGCCAGCAGCCAATGGTTGGACACCCCACCCCTCCACTTT
TRBV27,-,TRBJ2-3,TRBD2,CASSRTLLAGGDVDTQYF,TGTGCCAGCAGTCGAACTCTTCTAGCGGGAGGGGATGTAGATACGCAGTATTTT
TRBV6-5,-,TRBJ1-3,-,CASSPGKGAGNTIYF,TGTGCCAGCTCTCCAGGGAAGGGGGCTGGAAACACCATATATTTT
TRBV19,-,TRBJ2-5,TRBD1,CASSMGQVLQETQYF,TGTGCCAGTAGTATGGGACAGGTCCTCCAAGAGACCCAGTACTTC
TRBV15,-,TRBJ2-5,TRBD2,CATSSSSGGLETQYF,TGTGCCACCAGCAGTAGCTCGGGAGGTCTGGAGACCCAGTACTTC
TRBV20-1,-,TRBJ1-1,-,CSASGEGMNTEAFF,TGCAGTGCTAGTGGGGAGGGCATGAACACTGAAGCTTTCTTT
TRBV9,once,TRBJ1-2,-,CASSVVMEGGYGYTF,TGTGCCAGCAGCGTAGTCATGGAGGGCGGCTATGGCTACACCTTC
TRBV3-1/TRBV3-2,-,TRBJ2-5,TRBD2,CASSQAGTRGTQYF,TGTGCCAGCAGCCAAGCCGGGACTAGGGGGACCCAGTACTTC
TRBV7-2,-,TRBJ2-1,TRBD2,CASSSTRLAGGPNNEQFF,TGTGCCAGCAGCTCAACGCGACTAGCGGGAGGTCCAAACAATGAGCAGTTCTTC